One sample yielded the 28 T cell receptor beta chains listed below, sequenced in a study of immune characterization of retroperitoneal liposarcoma. MiXCR was run by TCRdb on the PCR reads, yielding one entry per CDR3 protein. The data show 7,000 to 8,000 distinct CDR3 sequences, 25% to 30% seen once. Material: blood. Receptors were obtained from a male donor with retroperitoneal liposarcoma.

A remark on this clonotype: Possible read error: a much larger clone is one base away. This sequence joins TRBV6-1 and TRBJ2-7; possible D gene TRBD1, 5 bases. The CDR3 consists of 14 residues. V gave up 3 bases and J gave up 3 bases, with 12 bases separating them. Germline V gives CDR1 MNHNS, CDR2 SASEGT. The DNA for the CDR3 is TGTGCCAGCAGTGAGGCGGCAGGGCACTACGAGCAGTACTTC. Its protein product is CASSEAAGHYEQYF.

The chain has TRBV7-2 and TRBJ2-1, with 12 nucleotides matching TRBD2. The CDR3 is made up of 16 amino acids. Germline V CDR1 and CDR2: SGHTA, FQGNSA. V lost 6 bases to trimming and J lost 4 bases; unmatched junction nucleotides: 7. CDR3 bases: TGTGCCAGCAGACTAGCGGGAGGCTCTCAGTACAATGAGCAGTTCTTC. This codes for CASRLAGGSQYNEQFF.

This sequence joins TRBV3-1 and TRBJ2-5; D gene uncertain. The CDR3 sequence is 15 residues long. Germline-derived CDR1 and CDR2 are LGHDT and YNNKEL (reference sequence). V lost 3 bases, J lost 2 bases, and 13 bases lay in between. The CDR3 here is CASSQDRGPQETQYF. The CDR3 bases are TGTGCCAGCAGCCAGGACCGAGGCCCACAAGAGACCCAGTACTTC.

The chain joins TRBV6-8 to TRBJ2-1; a weak D match, TRBD1 (6 bases). Trimming cost V 6 bases and J 2 bases, with 17 bases left between them. Germline V gene sequence: CDR1 MNHGY, CDR2 SAAAGT. This CDR3 comprises 16 residues. The CDR3, as DNA: TGTGCCAGCAGCCTTGTACAGGGTAGGGCCTACAATGAGCAGTTCTTC. Amino acids: CASSLVQGRAYNEQFF.

The chain joins TRBV10-1 to TRBJ2-5, with 12 bases identical to TRBD2. With V trimmed by 4 bases and J by 5 bases, 5 bases remained unmatched. This CDR3 comprises 15 residues. In germline, CDR1 is WNHNN, CDR2 SYGVQD (reference sequence). CDR3 sequence (DNA): TGCGCCAGCAGTGGACTAGCGGGAGAGGGTGAGACCCAGTACTTC. This codes for CASSGLAGEGETQYF.

V gene TRBV6-1 combines with J gene TRBJ1-2, with D perhaps matching TRBD1 (5 bases). The germline gives CDR1 MNHNS, CDR2 SASEGT. Trimming stripped 2 bases from V and 8 bases from J, with 15 bases between. The CDR3 is 14 amino acids. Written as DNA, the CDR3 is TGTGCCAGCAGTGAATTGAGGGGTGCTGAGGGCTACACCTTC. Protein product: CASSELRGAEGYTF.

The rearrangement links TRBV7-2 to TRBJ2-4; no definite D call. Germline V lookup: CDR1 SGHTA, CDR2 FQGNSA. The V and J ends lost 3 bases and 6 bases respectively, with 3 bases between them. This CDR3 has 11 amino acids. The CDR3 nucleotides are TGTGCCAGCAGCTTTACAAACATTCAGTACTTC. Its translation: CASSFTNIQYF.

This clonotype is medium-sized within its sample. The chain joins TRBV6-1 to TRBJ2-2; 11 bases align to TRBD2. Germline CDR1 and CDR2: MNHNS and SASEGT. J was trimmed by 0 bases and V by 11 bases; bases with no gene match: 14. The CDR3 has 18 amino acids. The CDR3: CAGQRRLAGKSNTGELFF. The CDR3 nucleotides are TGTGCCGGGCAAAGGCGACTAGCGGGGAAATCGAACACCGGGGAGCTGTTTTTT.

The J gene is TRBJ1-1, the V gene TRBV6-1, with 8 bases matching TRBD1. The CDR3 contains 16 residues. Germline CDR1 and CDR2: MNHNS and SASEGT. With V trimmed by 1 base and J by 4 bases, 8 bases remained unmatched. CDR3 amino acids: CASSEGDRGWATEAFF. CDR3 nucleotide sequence: TGTGCCAGCAGTGAAGGTGACAGGGGATGGGCCACTGAAGCTTTCTTT.

This clonotype was seen many times. The chain uses TRBV7-2 and TRBJ2-5; unclear D gene. The germline V gene has CDR1 SGHTA and CDR2 FQGNSA. This CDR3 is 11 amino acids long. Trimming stripped 0 bases from V and 4 bases from J, with 0 bases between. The CDR3 protein is CASSLAETQYF. The CDR3 DNA reads as TGTGCCAGCAGCTTAGCAGAGACCCAGTACTTC.

This clonotype was seen once. The chain recombines TRBV3-1 with TRBJ1-1; 7 bases match TRBD1. The CDR3 sequence is 14 residues long. The germline gives CDR1 LGHDT, CDR2 YNNKEL (reference sequence). The J segment lost 5 bases and the V segment lost 5 bases, leaving 8 bases of the junction unmatched. The CDR3 DNA is TGTGCCAGCAGCTCTTCGACAGGGTTGACTGAAGCTTTCTTT. It yields the protein CASSSSTGLTEAFF.

V is TRBV27 and J is TRBJ1-1; D is perhaps TRBD1 (6 bases). Deletions cut 9 bases from V and 11 bases from J, with 25 bases between. The CDR3 extends over 14 amino acids. CDR1 is MNHEY, CDR2 SMNVEV, per germline (reference sequence). DNA for the CDR3: TGTGCCAGAATTAACCTCGTCGGATCAGGGGCGGCTTTCTTT. This codes for CARINLVGSGAAFF.

V and J are TRBV14 and TRBJ2-1, with no clear D. Germline assignment: CDR1 SGHDN and CDR2 FVKESK. V was cut by 1 base and J by 0 bases, with 16 bases left in between. The CDR3 is 18 residues long. Written as DNA, the CDR3 is TGTGCCAGCAGCCAAGTAAGGGCCGTAGGAATCTCCTACAATGAGCAGTTCTTC. Its protein product is CASSQVRAVGISYNEQFF.

The chain combines TRBV5-1 with TRBJ1-2, with D maybe TRBD1 (6 bases). Trimming took off 4 bases at V and 2 bases at J, with 12 bases between the two ends. The CDR3 length is 14 residues. Germline-derived CDR1 and CDR2 are SGHRS and YFSETQ. The CDR3 region has the DNA TGCGCCAGCAGCGTGGACAGCGCCAACTATGGCTACACCTTC. It yields the protein CASSVDSANYGYTF.

The chain joins TRBV20-1 to TRBJ1-1, with D possibly TRBD1 on 5 matching bases. The ends were cut back, 1 base at V and 3 bases at J, with 9 bases in the middle. Germline V gives CDR1 DFQATT, CDR2 SNEGSKA (reference sequence). This CDR3 comprises 13 residues. The CDR3 DNA is TGCAGTGCTAGAGCAGGGAAGGACACTGAAGCTTTCTTT. Its translation is CSARAGKDTEAFF.

This clonotype has just one count. The J gene is TRBJ2-1, the V gene TRBV6-6; D gene uncertain. CDR1 and CDR2 (germline): MNHNY, SVGAGI (reference sequence). The V gene lost 8 bases and the J gene lost 7 bases, with 12 bases spanning the gap. CDR3 length: 12 amino acids. In nucleotides, the CDR3 is TGTGCCAGCCTGGCCCTCCAGAATGAGCAGTTCTTC. Translating it yields CASLALQNEQFF.

V is TRBV7-2 and J is TRBJ2-3; TRBD2 matches 10 bases. V shed 5 bases and J 5 bases; nucleotides not matched to a gene: 10. Germline V CDR1 and CDR2: SGHTA, FQGNSA. This CDR3 has 16 residues. The CDR3 sequence: CASSPTSGTEGDTQYF. As DNA, the CDR3 is TGTGCCAGCAGCCCAACTAGCGGGACAGAGGGAGATACGCAGTATTTT.

This clonotype showed up many times. The rearrangement links TRBV4-1 to TRBJ2-1; 7 positions match TRBD2. The CDR3 is made up of 17 amino acids. Germline V gene lookup returns CDR1 MGHRA and CDR2 YSYEKL. The ends lost 5 bases at V and 6 bases at J; junction bases unmatched: 16. In DNA, the CDR3 is TGCGCCAGCAGCTATGCCCCGACTACGTCGGGGGGCAATGAGCAGTTCTTC. Amino acids: CASSYAPTTSGGNEQFF.

This clonotype counts as medium-sized. The chain links TRBV6-1 to TRBJ1-1, with D uncertain. CDR1 and CDR2 from the germline V gene are MNHNS and SASEGT. This CDR3 contains 14 residues. V gave up 4 bases and J gave up 0 bases, with 9 bases separating them. CDR3 protein: CASSVQLLNTEAFF. CDR3 DNA sequence: TGTGCCAGCAGTGTTCAGCTATTGAACACTGAAGCTTTCTTT.

In this sample, this clonotype turned up many times. The rearrangement joins TRBV7-2 to TRBJ2-5; TRBD2 agrees at 8 bases. CDR1 and CDR2 (germline): SGHTA, FQGNSA. Trimming at V came to 1 base and at J to 1 base, leaving 2 bases not matched to a gene. The CDR3 extends over 15 amino acids. In DNA, the CDR3 is TGTGCCAGCAGCTTAGGTAGCGGGGCCCAAGAGACCCAGTACTTC. It translates to CASSLGSGAQETQYF.

This clonotype counts as medium-sized. The CDR3, as DNA: TGTGCCAGCAGTGAAGCGGAGAACACTGAAGCTTTCTTT. It encodes CASSEAENTEAFF. The chain uses TRBV6-1 and TRBJ1-1, with D hard to call. Germline CDR1 MNHNS, CDR2 SASEGT. The CDR3 loop spans 13 amino acids. The V end was cut by 0 bases, the J end by 1 base, with 3 bases between.

This clonotype rates as medium-sized (0.01 to 0.1%). This chain uses TRBV6-1 with TRBJ2-5; no reliable D call. Germline values: CDR1 MNHNS, CDR2 SASEGT. The CDR3 has 13 amino acids. The ends were cut back, 6 bases at V and 2 bases at J, with 10 bases in the middle. CDR3 residues: CASSASLQETQYF. In DNA, the CDR3 is TGTGCCAGCAGCGCCTCCCTTCAAGAGACCCAGTACTTC.

In this sample, this clonotype turned up many times. This chain connects TRBV4-1 to TRBJ2-1; D is perhaps TRBD2 (6 bases). Germline V CDR1 and CDR2: MGHRA, YSYEKL. The CDR3 has 15 residues. V was clipped by 3 bases and J by 4 bases, with 13 bases between them. The CDR3 protein is CASSHPEGTYNEQFF. DNA of the CDR3: TGCGCCAGCAGCCACCCGGAGGGAACGTACAATGAGCAGTTCTTC.

The rearrangement links TRBV12-3 or TRBV12-4 to TRBJ2-1, with D perhaps being TRBD1 or TRBD2 (6 bases each). The last part of the DNA fits TRBJ2-5 better; the J call may be wrong. The CDR3 contains 15 residues. Here the CDR3 reads CASSFGGTTPETQYF. Here the CDR3 DNA reads TGTGCCAGCAGTTTTGGGGGGACAACTCCAGAGACCCAGTACTTC.

Relative to its sample, this clonotype is medium-sized (0.01 to 0.1%). V gene TRBV6-1 combines with J gene TRBJ2-1, with D hard to call. The end of the DNA aligns better with TRBJ2-7, so the J call may be wrong. CDR3 length: 14 residues. The germline V gene encodes CDR1 MNHNS and CDR2 SASEGT. CDR3 DNA sequence: TGTGCCAGCAGTGAGGATCGGGCCGCCTACGAGCAGTACTTC. Its translation is CASSEDRAAYEQYF.

V usage is TRBV18 and J usage is TRBJ2-2; D gene unclear. V lost 6 bases and J 6 bases, leaving 20 bases between the germline ends. The CDR3 runs 16 residues. CDR1 KGHSH and CDR2 LQKENI come from the germline V gene. The CDR3 coding sequence is TGTGCCAGCTCCCTCACCCTCGCTAACGGCGCCGGGGAGCTGTTTTTT. Translating it yields CASSLTLANGAGELFF.

This clonotype was counted only a few times. This rearrangement joins TRBV11-2 to TRBJ2-1, with TRBD2 matching 7 bases. The CDR3 has 14 amino acids. Germline CDR1 SGHAT, CDR2 FQNNGV. Losses at the gene ends were 4 bases for V and 12 bases for J; bases not matched to a gene: 12. The CDR3 here is CASSSSASGIRQFF. CDR3 bases: TGTGCCAGCAGCTCCTCGGCTAGCGGAATTAGGCAGTTCTTC. The whole variable domain, remainder taken from reference TRBV11-2 and TRBJ2-1, is EAGVAQSPRYKIIEKRQSVAFWCNPISGHATLYWYQQILGQGPKLLIQFQNNGVVDDSQLPKDRFSAERLKGVDSTLKIQPAKLEDSAVYLCASSSSASGIRQFFGPGTRLTVL.

The chain is built from TRBV25-1 and TRBJ1-2; D remains ambiguous. The CDR3 contains 13 residues. Between the trimmed V and J ends, which lost 3 bases and 8 bases, there was a span of 13 bases. The V gene's germline CDR1 is MGHDK and CDR2 SYGVNS. The CDR3: CASSEGSKRGYTF. For the CDR3, the DNA is TGTGCCAGCAGTGAGGGTTCAAAAAGAGGCTACACCTTC.